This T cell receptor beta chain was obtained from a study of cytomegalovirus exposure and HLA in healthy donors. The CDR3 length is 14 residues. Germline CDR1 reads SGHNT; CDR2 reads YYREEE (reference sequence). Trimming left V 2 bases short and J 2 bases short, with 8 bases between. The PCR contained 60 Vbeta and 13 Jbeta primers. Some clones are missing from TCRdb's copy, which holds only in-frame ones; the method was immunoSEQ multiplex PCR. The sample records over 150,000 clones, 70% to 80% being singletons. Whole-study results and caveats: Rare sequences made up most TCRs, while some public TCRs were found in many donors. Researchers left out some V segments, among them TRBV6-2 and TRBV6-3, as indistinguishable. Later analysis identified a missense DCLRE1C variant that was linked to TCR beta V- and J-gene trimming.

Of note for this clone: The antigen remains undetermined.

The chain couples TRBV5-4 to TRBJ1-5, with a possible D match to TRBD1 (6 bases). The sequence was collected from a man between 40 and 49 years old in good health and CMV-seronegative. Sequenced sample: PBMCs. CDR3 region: CASSLGGGNQPQHF. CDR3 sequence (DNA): TGTGCCAGCAGCTTAGGGGGGGGCAATCAGCCCCAGCATTTT.